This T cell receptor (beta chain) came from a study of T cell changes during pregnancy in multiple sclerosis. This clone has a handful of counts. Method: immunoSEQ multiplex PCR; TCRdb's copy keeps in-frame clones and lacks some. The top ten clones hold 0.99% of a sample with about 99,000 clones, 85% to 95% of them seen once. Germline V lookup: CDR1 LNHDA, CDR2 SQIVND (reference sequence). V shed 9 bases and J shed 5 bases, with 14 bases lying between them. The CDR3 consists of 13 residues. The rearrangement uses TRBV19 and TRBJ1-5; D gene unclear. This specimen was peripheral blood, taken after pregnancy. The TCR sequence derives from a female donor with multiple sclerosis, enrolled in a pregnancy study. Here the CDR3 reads CASRIGIYQPQHF. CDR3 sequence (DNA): TGTGCCAGCCGAATCGGGATCTATCAGCCCCAGCATTTT.